Listed here are 24 T cell receptor beta chains from one sample, sequenced in a study of T cells in localized non-small cell lung cancer. The data were produced by immunoSEQ multiplex PCR, yet TCRdb's version contains in-frame clones alone and is incomplete. The data show about 59,000 clones, with about nine tenths seen just once and just under 2% held by the top ten. The starting material was peripheral blood, obtained before any cancer treatment. These receptors all stem from a woman aged 40-69 years with stage I lung adenocarcinoma.

This chain links TRBV27 with TRBJ2-7; TRBD1 or TRBD2 may be the D gene (5 bases each). The CDR3 consists of 13 residues. The V end was cut by 5 bases, the J end by 6 bases, with 14 bases between. The germline gives CDR1 MNHEY, CDR2 SMNVEV (reference sequence). The CDR3 DNA sequence: TGTGCCAGCAGTGAGCCGGGACGTCTCGAGCAGTACTTC. It is translated as CASSEPGRLEQYF.

The chain uses TRBV18 and TRBJ2-1, with 7 nucleotides matching TRBD1. There are 18 residues in the CDR3. V shed 1 base and J 1 base; nucleotides not matched to a gene: 10. Germline CDR1 is KGHSH and CDR2 is LQKENI. The CDR3 loop reads CASSPRTGQPPSYNEQFF. CDR3 in DNA: TGTGCCAGCTCACCACGGACAGGTCAACCTCCTTCCTACAATGAGCAGTTCTTC.

The CDR3 here is CASSLGRGEGYRASGNTIYF. CDR3 bases: TGTGCCAGCAGCTTAGGAAGGGGCGAGGGCTACAGGGCCTCTGGAAACACCATATATTTT. This chain uses TRBV7-8 with TRBJ1-3, with D tentatively TRBD1 (6 bases). The CDR3 extends over 20 amino acids. Germline V gene sequence: CDR1 SGHVS, CDR2 FQNEAQ. Trimming pared 1 base from V and 0 bases from J, leaving 22 bases between.

This clone was detected once. This chain uses TRBV5-1 with TRBJ2-2; D might be TRBD1 (5 bases). The ends were cut back, 0 bases at V and 4 bases at J, with 7 bases in the middle. This CDR3 is built from 14 residues. Looked up from germline, CDR1 is SGHRS and CDR2 is YFSETQ. The CDR3 sequence: CASSLGQITGELFF. The CDR3 bases are TGCGCCAGCAGCTTGGGACAGATCACCGGGGAGCTGTTTTTT.

This chain links TRBV15 with TRBJ1-1, with 8 positions matching TRBD1. Germline values: CDR1 LNHNV, CDR2 YYDKDF (reference sequence). This CDR3 comprises 15 residues. V lost 0 bases and J lost 2; bases outside the gene matches: 2. The CDR3 protein is CATSRDGQGNTEAFF. The DNA for the CDR3 is TGTGCCACCAGCAGAGATGGACAGGGTAACACTGAAGCTTTCTTT.

CDR3 sequence (DNA): TGTGCCAGCAGCCCCATTTTGGGGCCCCTTAAAAGATATGGCTACACCTTC. Protein product: CASSPILGPLKRYGYTF. This chain connects TRBV7-9 to TRBJ1-2, with D possibly matching TRBD1 (5 bases). Between the trimmed V and J ends, which lost 5 bases and 5 bases, there was a span of 24 bases. Germline V CDR1 and CDR2: SEHNR, FQNEAQ (reference sequence). This CDR3 spans 17 amino acids. The complete variable domain, with remaining parts taken from reference TRBV7-9 and TRBJ1-2, reads DTGVSQNPRHKITKRGQNVTFRCDPISEHNRLYWYRQTLGQGPEFLTYFQNEAQLEKSRLLSDRFSAERPKGSFSTLEIQRTEQGDSAMYLCASSPILGPLKRYGYTFGSGTRLTVV.

The chain uses TRBV18 and TRBJ1-1; possibly TRBD1 for D (6 bases). CDR1 and CDR2 (germline): KGHSH, LQKENI. The CDR3 is 12 residues long. The V and J ends lost 8 bases and 1 base respectively, with 8 bases between them. CDR3 DNA sequence: TGTGCCAGCGAAGGGGGGAACACTGAAGCTTTCTTT. It codes for CASEGGNTEAFF.

The V gene is TRBV5-6, the J gene TRBJ2-7, with a weak D call TRBD2 (5 bases). This CDR3 region has 14 residues. The germline V and J ends were trimmed by 0 bases and 3 bases, with 10 bases remaining between them. Germline V gene data show CDR1 as SGHDT and CDR2 as YYEEEE. The DNA of the CDR3 is TGTGCCAGCAGCTTGGGACGGGGAAACTACGAGCAGTACTTC. This sequence encodes CASSLGRGNYEQYF.

V gene TRBV28 combines with J gene TRBJ1-4; the match to TRBD1 covers 8 bases. The CDR3 spans 17 residues. Unmatched junction bases numbered 14, after V lost 5 bases and J lost 6 bases. In germline, CDR1 is MDHEN, CDR2 SYDVKM. CDR3 bases: TGTGCCAGCAGTCCACGAACCTCGGCAGGGGGCTATGAAAAACTGTTTTTT. This translates into CASSPRTSAGGYEKLFF.

The V gene is TRBV6-5, the J gene TRBJ1-1; D unresolved. Germline V CDR1 and CDR2: MNHEY, SVGAGI. This CDR3 region has 15 residues. Trimming took 0 bases from V and 8 from J, leaving 16 bases between them. This CDR3 is CASSYSSSWALEAFF. DNA of the CDR3: TGTGCCAGCAGTTACTCCTCCAGCTGGGCACTAGAAGCTTTCTTT.

V usage is TRBV15 and J usage is TRBJ1-5, with D unclear. Trimming took 5 bases from V and 0 from J, leaving 2 bases between them. The CDR3 loop spans 12 amino acids. CDR1 and CDR2 from the germline V gene are LNHNV and YYDKDF (reference sequence). The CDR3 region has the DNA TGTGCCACCAGCGGTAGCAATCAGCCCCAGCATTTT. This sequence encodes CATSGSNQPQHF. Together with reference TRBV15 and TRBJ1-5, the CDR3 gives the full variable domain: DAMVIQNPRYQVTQFGKPVTLSCSQTLNHNVMYWYQQKSSQAPKLLFHYYDKDFNNEADTPDNFQSRRPNTSFCFLDIRSPGLGDTAMYLCATSGSNQPQHFGDGTRLSIL.

This chain uses TRBV2 with TRBJ2-3; TRBD2 matches 8 bases. This CDR3 contains 15 residues. With V trimmed by 6 bases and J by 5 bases, 10 bases remained unmatched. The germline V gene has CDR1 SNHLY and CDR2 FYNNEI. CDR3 bases: TGTGCCAGCAGAGGGAAGACTAGCGACGGAGATACGCAGTATTTT. Protein sequence: CASRGKTSDGDTQYF.

This clone was counted a few times. The rearrangement joins TRBV10-3 to TRBJ1-1; possibly TRBD1 for D (5 bases). The CDR3 loop spans 13 amino acids. Trimming removed 4 bases at V and 1 base at J, with 7 bases between. Germline V gene data show CDR1 as ENHRY and CDR2 as SYGVKD. The CDR3 protein is CAISAGPNTEAFF. In DNA form, the CDR3 reads TGTGCCATCAGTGCGGGGCCGAACACTGAAGCTTTCTTT.

The chain recombines TRBV19 with TRBJ1-1, with 8 positions matching TRBD1. In germline, CDR1 is LNHDA, CDR2 SQIVND (reference sequence). CDR3 length: 13 amino acids. With V trimmed by 5 bases and J by 6 bases, 5 bases remained unmatched. CDR3 region: CASSRGQAPEAFF. DNA of the CDR3: TGTGCCAGTAGTCGGGGACAGGCGCCTGAAGCTTTCTTT.

This clone has only one observation. This chain joins TRBV2 and TRBJ2-2; D remains ambiguous. The CDR3 is made up of 11 amino acids. The germline CDR1 and CDR2 sequences are SNHLY and FYNNEI. The V end was cut by 8 bases, the J end by 2 bases, with 3 bases between. CDR3 DNA: TGTGCCAGCGAAAACACCGGGGAGCTGTTTTTT. As protein: CASENTGELFF. The variable domain in full, with the rest retrieved from reference TRBV2 and TRBJ2-2, is EPEVTQTPSHQVTQMGQEVILRCVPISNHLYFYWYRQILGQKVEFLVSFYNNEISEKSEIFDDQFSVERPDGSNFTLKIRSTKLEDSAMYFCASENTGELFFGEGSRLTVL.

In this sample, this clone turned up a few times. The chain recombines TRBV20-1 with TRBJ2-5; D not resolved. V dropped 3 bases and J dropped 5 bases, with 7 bases sitting between them. CDR3 length: 11 residues. Germline CDR1 DFQATT, CDR2 SNEGSKA (reference sequence). For the CDR3, the DNA is TGCAGTGCTAGTCTAGAGGAGACCCAGTACTTC. Translated: CSASLEETQYF.

CDR3 loop: CSDAGGEQYF. CDR3 sequence (DNA): TGCAGTGACGCGGGAGGCGAGCAGTACTTC. The V call is TRBV20-1, the J call TRBJ2-7; TRBD2 matches 8 bases. Germline trimming cut 7 bases from V and 6 bases from J; bases unmatched to any gene: 2. The CDR3 totals 10 residues. Germline V gene sequence: CDR1 DFQATT, CDR2 SNEGSKA (reference sequence).

Written as DNA, the CDR3 is TGTGCCAGTAGCCCGACAGGGGGTTACACTGAAGCTTTCTTT. It translates to CASSPTGGYTEAFF. V usage is TRBV19 and J usage is TRBJ1-1, with TRBD1 identical over 9 bases. The CDR3 consists of 14 residues. The V gene's germline CDR1 is LNHDA and CDR2 SQIVND (reference sequence). With V trimmed by 6 bases and J by 3 bases, 5 bases remained unmatched.

The rearrangement links TRBV11-3 to TRBJ1-1; 7 nucleotides line up with TRBD1. This CDR3 region has 16 residues. V was clipped by 6 bases and J by 0 bases; unmatched bases: 10. Germline-derived CDR1 and CDR2 are SGHNT and YENEEA. CDR3: CASSPVYRGMNTEAFF. The CDR3 nucleotides read TGTGCCAGCAGTCCGGTGTACAGGGGCATGAACACTGAAGCTTTCTTT.

The chain is built from TRBV11-2 and TRBJ1-1, with D maybe TRBD1 (6 bases). The CDR3 loop spans 14 amino acids. Germline V gene sequence: CDR1 SGHAT, CDR2 FQNNGV. With 6 bases removed from V and 10 bases from J, the gap between germline ends came to 21 bases. CDR3 nucleotide sequence: TGTGCCAGCAGTCCATCCGACCCCACAGGGCGAGCTTTCTTT. Its protein is CASSPSDPTGRAFF. Full variable domain (remainder filled in from reference TRBV11-2 and TRBJ1-1): EAGVAQSPRYKIIEKRQSVAFWCNPISGHATLYWYQQILGQGPKLLIQFQNNGVVDDSQLPKDRFSAERLKGVDSTLKIQPAKLEDSAVYLCASSPSDPTGRAFFGQGTRLTVV.

The V and J genes are TRBV15 and TRBJ1-4, with D maybe TRBD1 (5 bases). V gave up 6 bases and J gave up 5 bases, with 10 bases separating them. Looked up from germline, CDR1 is LNHNV and CDR2 is YYDKDF (reference sequence). The CDR3 extends over 13 amino acids. In DNA, the CDR3 is TGTGCCACCAGTCAACAGGCGAATGAAAAACTGTTTTTT. Its translation: CATSQQANEKLFF.

The chain carries TRBV19 and TRBJ1-1, with a possible D match to TRBD1 (5 bases). Germline CDR1 LNHDA, CDR2 SQIVND (reference sequence). The CDR3 is 14 residues long. V was shortened by 5 bases and J by 4 bases, with 14 bases between the two germline ends. The CDR3 loop is CASSLKGGGTEAFF. CDR3 nucleotide sequence: TGTGCCAGTAGTCTAAAGGGTGGGGGCACTGAAGCTTTCTTT.

The rearrangement uses TRBV19 and TRBJ1-5; D is perhaps TRBD1 (5 bases). Deletions cut 5 bases from V and 4 bases from J, with 12 bases between. The germline CDR1 and CDR2 sequences are LNHDA and SQIVND (reference sequence). The CDR3 sequence is 14 residues long. DNA for the CDR3: TGTGCCAGTAGTTTGAACCAGGGAAATCAGCCCCAGCATTTT. Residues: CASSLNQGNQPQHF.

The CDR3 DNA is TGCGCCAGCAGCCAACAGCCCCCGCTCTACAATGAGCAGTTCTTC. This translates into CASSQQPPLYNEQFF. The rearrangement links TRBV4-1 to TRBJ2-1; the D is unclear. The CDR3 runs 15 residues. Trimming took off 2 bases at V and 3 bases at J, with 11 bases between the two ends. Germline CDR1 and CDR2: MGHRA and YSYEKL.